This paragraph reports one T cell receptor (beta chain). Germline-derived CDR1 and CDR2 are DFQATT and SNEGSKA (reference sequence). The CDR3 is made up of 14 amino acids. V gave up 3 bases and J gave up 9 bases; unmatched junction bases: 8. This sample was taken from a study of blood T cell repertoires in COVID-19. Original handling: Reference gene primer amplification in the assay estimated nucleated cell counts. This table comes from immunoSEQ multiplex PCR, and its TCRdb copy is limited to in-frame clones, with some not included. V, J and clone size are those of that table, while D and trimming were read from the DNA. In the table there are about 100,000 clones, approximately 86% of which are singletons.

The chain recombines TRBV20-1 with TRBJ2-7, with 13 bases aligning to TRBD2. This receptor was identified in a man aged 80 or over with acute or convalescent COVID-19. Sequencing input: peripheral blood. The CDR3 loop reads CSASLGTSGTGQYF. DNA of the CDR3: TGCAGTGCTAGTTTGGGGACTAGCGGGACCGGGCAGTACTTC.